Listed here are 15 T cell receptor beta chains from one sample, sequenced in a study of radiotherapy plus CTLA-4 blockade in lung cancer (dated by TCRdb to the late 2010s). The method was the immunoSEQ multiplex PCR assay. TCRdb re-hosts the immuneACCESS table, in-frame sequences only. Its copies lack some clones; in the studies checked, an unresolved V gene accounts for under half of them, and the cause for the rest is not known. This sample comprises approximately 97,000 clones, approximately 83% of them detected only once. The ten largest clonotypes hold 0.84% of the sample. The specimen comprised peripheral blood, sampled from a patient treated with radiotherapy plus ipilimumab. The receptors originated from a human donor with non-small cell lung cancer who had stable disease on radiotherapy plus ipilimumab.

The chain recombines TRBV2 with TRBJ2-2; perhaps TRBD1 as D (6 bases). V lost 6 bases and J lost 6, with 11 bases in between. The CDR3 consists of 13 residues. The V gene's germline CDR1 is SNHLY and CDR2 FYNNEI. The CDR3 DNA reads as TGTGCCAGCAGAACGGACAGTGCCGGGGAGCTGTTTTTT. Translating it yields CASRTDSAGELFF.

DNA for the CDR3: TGTGCCAGCAGCTTTTTACCCTCGACTAGCGGGGATATCAATGAGCAGTTCTTC. The encoded protein is CASSFLPSTSGDINEQFF. V and J are TRBV7-3 and TRBJ2-1; 11 nucleotides match TRBD2. This CDR3 comprises 18 residues. The germline V gene encodes CDR1 SGHTA and CDR2 FQGTGA. V lost 3 bases to trimming and J lost 6 bases; unmatched junction nucleotides: 13. Looking up the rest from reference TRBV7-3 and TRBJ2-1 gives the full variable domain: GAGVSQTPSNKVTEKGKYVELRCDPISGHTALYWYRQSLGQGPEFLIYFQGTGAADDSGLPNDRFFAVRPEGSVSTLKIQRTERGDSAVYLCASSFLPSTSGDINEQFFGPGTRLTVL.

The chain combines TRBV7-3 with TRBJ2-3; 8 bases match TRBD2. Per the germline V gene, CDR1 is SGHTA and CDR2 is FQGTGA. J lost 4 bases, V lost 2 bases, and 2 bases had no gene match. This CDR3 is built from 14 residues. DNA of the CDR3: TGTGCCAGCAGCTTAGGGACTAGATCAGATACGCAGTATTTT. This translates into CASSLGTRSDTQYF.

The J gene is TRBJ2-3, the V gene TRBV28; no firm D call. The V gene lost 10 bases and the J gene lost 1 base, with 21 bases spanning the gap. Germline V gene data show CDR1 as MDHEN and CDR2 as SYDVKM. CDR3 length equals 16 residues. As DNA, the CDR3 is TGTGCCATCGACGAGTCACAAGGTCCGGGCACAGATACGCAGTATTTT. The encoded protein is CAIDESQGPGTDTQYF.

The chain combines TRBV6-1 with TRBJ2-5; the D is unclear. The better agreement between TRBJ2-7 and the DNA end casts doubt on the J call. The CDR3 length is 11 residues. The germline V gene has CDR1 MNHNS and CDR2 SASEGT. CDR3 protein: CASSYPYEQYF. CDR3 sequence (DNA): TGTGCCAGCAGTTACCCCTACGAGCAGTACTTC.

This clone was observed a single time. The CDR3 DNA reads as TGTGCCATCGGGGACAGGGACCACAATGAGCAGTTCTTC. This translates into CAIGDRDHNEQFF. The chain links TRBV5-4 to TRBJ2-1; 9 nucleotides align to TRBD1. The CDR3 covers 13 residues. Per germline, CDR1 SGHNT and CDR2 YYREEE (reference sequence). V was pared by 9 bases and J by 5 bases, with 6 bases of the junction left unmatched.

This chain uses TRBV4-1 with TRBJ2-7; 11 bases align to TRBD1. Germline CDR1 is MGHRA and CDR2 is YSYEKL. The CDR3 has 19 residues. The trim removed 3 bases at V and 4 bases at J, leaving 17 bases unmatched. CDR3 coding DNA: TGCGCCAGCAGCCAGGCCGGGACAGGGGGAACGACGCGGTCTTACGAGCAGTACTTC. Translating it yields CASSQAGTGGTTRSYEQYF.

This clone turned up a few times. The chain uses TRBV19 and TRBJ2-2, with D uncertain. The germline gives CDR1 LNHDA, CDR2 SQIVND (reference sequence). The CDR3 sequence is 14 residues long. The V end was cut by 1 base, the J end by 1 base, with 4 bases between. The CDR3 is CASSIGWNTGELFF. Written as DNA, the CDR3 is TGTGCCAGTAGTATAGGATGGAACACCGGGGAGCTGTTTTTT.

The chain joins TRBV4-1 to TRBJ2-7, with 9 bases identical to TRBD1. This CDR3 is built from 15 residues. J lost 5 bases, V lost 4 bases, and 9 bases had no gene match. Per the germline V gene, CDR1 is MGHRA and CDR2 is YSYEKL. The CDR3: CASSPSGQGTHEQYF. CDR3 nucleotides: TGCGCCAGCAGCCCCTCGGGACAGGGAACCCACGAGCAGTACTTC.

A word on this clone: Mismatch with germline at one junction end may stem from a read error. The chain carries TRBV13 and TRBJ2-1; perhaps TRBD2 as D (6 bases). The CDR3 has 13 residues. Germline CDR1 reads PRHDT; CDR2 reads FYEKMQ (reference sequence). In DNA, the CDR3 is TGTGCCAGCAGGCTAGCGAGCTACAATGGGCAGTTCTTC. This sequence encodes CASRLASYNGQFF.

The chain links TRBV5-8 to TRBJ1-2, with TRBD1 as a possible D gene (6 bases). V was clipped by 1 base and J by 3 bases, with 13 bases between them. The CDR3 is 15 amino acids. Per germline, CDR1 SGHTS and CDR2 YDEGEE. DNA for the CDR3: TGTGCCAGCAGCTTGCTACAGGGATCGTACTATGGCTACACCTTC. Its translation: CASSLLQGSYYGYTF.

The V and J genes are TRBV5-1 and TRBJ2-5, with a weak D call TRBD2 (6 bases). V was pared by 3 bases and J by 5 bases, with 14 bases between. Germline CDR1 SGHRS, CDR2 YFSETQ. The CDR3 is 14 amino acids. In nucleotides, the CDR3 is TGCGCCAGCAGCTCCCAACTAGCTAGCGAGACCCAGTACTTC. It translates to CASSSQLASETQYF.

CDR3 loop: CASSLDYFYEQYF. CDR3 DNA sequence: TGCGCCAGCAGCTTGGACTATTTCTACGAGCAGTACTTC. This chain connects TRBV4-1 to TRBJ2-7; possibly TRBD2 for D (6 bases). The CDR3 runs to 13 residues. Germline CDR1 MGHRA, CDR2 YSYEKL. V lost 5 bases and J lost 3, with 11 bases in between.

The chain links TRBV21-1 to TRBJ2-3; the D call TRBD1 from the table was never checked on the DNA. TRBV21-1 is recorded as a pseudogene. The CDR3 is made up of 13 amino acids. As DNA, the CDR3 is TGTGCCAGCCGACAGGGGGCCACAGATACGCAGTATTTT. Translation: CASRQGATDTQYF.

As DNA, the CDR3 is TGTGCCAGCAGCAGGGGCCCCTTTTCCCCAGAGACCCAGTACTTC. Protein product: CASSRGPFSPETQYF. The V call is TRBV9, the J call TRBJ2-5; TRBD1 is a possible D gene (5 bases). Trimming removed 4 bases at V and 4 bases at J, with 17 bases between. CDR1 is SGDLS, CDR2 YYNGEE, per germline. This CDR3 comprises 15 residues.